The 26 T cell receptor beta chains below were found in one sample sequenced in a study of T cell responses to AZD1222 COVID-19 vaccine. The repertoire was sequenced with immunoSEQ multiplex PCR; TCRdb's copy has only in-frame clones and lacks some. Of roughly 150,000 clones detected, approximately 89% appear once; the ten largest clones hold roughly 1.2%. The source was peripheral blood, collected 28 days after the second AZD1222 dose. These TCRs come from an adult who received the AZD1222 COVID-19 vaccine.

The V call is TRBV6-5, the J call TRBJ1-5; D not resolved. The CDR3 is made up of 13 amino acids. The V end lost 7 bases, the J end lost 5 bases, and 12 bases lay between the germline ends. Per the germline V gene, CDR1 is MNHEY and CDR2 is SVGAGI. The CDR3 sequence: CASKETWDQPQHF. DNA for the CDR3: TGTGCCAGCAAAGAGACCTGGGATCAGCCCCAGCATTTT.

The chain couples TRBV2 to TRBJ1-2, with a weak D call TRBD1 (6 bases). Germline V gene sequence: CDR1 SNHLY, CDR2 FYNNEI. The V and J ends lost 7 bases and 0 bases respectively, with 12 bases between them. This CDR3 region has 14 residues. The CDR3 coding sequence is TGTGCCAGCAAGGAGGGGGGAACTAACTATGGCTACACCTTC. It encodes CASKEGGTNYGYTF.

V gene TRBV13 combines with J gene TRBJ2-3, with 10 nucleotides matching TRBD2. The CDR3 covers 17 residues. Germline CDR1 is PRHDT and CDR2 is FYEKMQ (reference sequence). Losses at the gene ends were 3 bases for V and 4 bases for J; bases not matched to a gene: 10. CDR3 in DNA: TGTGCCAGCAGCTTCGGCCCTAGCGGGGGCGTATCAGATACGCAGTATTTT. It specifies CASSFGPSGGVSDTQYF.

This chain uses TRBV28 with TRBJ2-7; the D gene is possibly TRBD2 (6 bases). Deletions cut 4 bases from V and 0 bases from J, with 25 bases between. Per the germline V gene, CDR1 is MDHEN and CDR2 is SYDVKM. The CDR3 has 19 amino acids. The CDR3 DNA sequence: TGTGCCAGCAGTTCGAAGGCCGGGACGGCGGGGTCAAGCTCCTACGAGCAGTACTTC. It specifies CASSSKAGTAGSSSYEQYF.

This rearrangement joins TRBV12-3 or TRBV12-4 to TRBJ1-2, with no clear D. The CDR3 is 12 residues long. The V and J ends lost 5 bases and 8 bases respectively, with 12 bases between them. CDR3 in DNA: TGTGCCAGCAGTCCTTCTATGCGCGGCTACACCTTC. This encodes CASSPSMRGYTF.

V usage is TRBV27 and J usage is TRBJ2-1; 10 nucleotides align to TRBD1. CDR1 MNHEY and CDR2 SMNVEV come from the germline V gene (reference sequence). Unmatched junction bases numbered 4, after V lost 6 bases and J lost 5 bases. This CDR3 has 14 residues. The CDR3, as DNA: TGTGCCAGCAGGACAGGGGGCGTCAACAATGAGCAGTTCTTC. It specifies CASRTGGVNNEQFF.

The chain couples TRBV7-9 to TRBJ1-1, with D perhaps TRBD1 (5 bases). Trimming took off 4 bases at V and 0 bases at J, with 9 bases between the two ends. Germline CDR1 and CDR2: SEHNR and FQNEAQ (reference sequence). The length of the CDR3 is 14 residues. The CDR3 bases are TGTGCCAGCAGCTATGACAGCATGAACACTGAAGCTTTCTTT. This translates into CASSYDSMNTEAFF. The variable domain in full, with the rest retrieved from reference TRBV7-9 and TRBJ1-1, is DTGVSQNPRHKITKRGQNVTFRCDPISEHNRLYWYRQTLGQGPEFLTYFQNEAQLEKSRLLSDRFSAERPKGSFSTLEIQRTEQGDSAMYLCASSYDSMNTEAFFGQGTRLTVV.

V is TRBV19 and J is TRBJ2-1, with D unresolved. This CDR3 spans 12 amino acids. V lost 0 bases and J 11 bases, leaving 8 bases between the germline ends. In germline, CDR1 is LNHDA, CDR2 SQIVND (reference sequence). The CDR3 DNA is TGTGCCAGTAGTATAGAGGCAGCTAAGCAGTTCTTC. Its protein product is CASSIEAAKQFF. The variable domain in full, completed from reference TRBV19 and TRBJ2-1, reads DGGITQSPKYLFRKEGQNVTLSCEQNLNHDAMYWYRQDPGQGLRLIYYSQIVNDFQKGDIAEGYSVSREKKESFPLTVTSAQKNPTAFYLCASSIEAAKQFFGPGTRLTVL.

This clone was seen just once. The rearrangement links TRBV2 to TRBJ2-7, with D uncertain. The V end lost 1 base, the J end lost 6 bases, and 4 bases lay between the germline ends. CDR1 and CDR2 (germline): SNHLY, FYNNEI. The CDR3 length is 11 residues. The CDR3 spells CASSEGTEQYF. CDR3 DNA sequence: TGTGCCAGCAGTGAAGGCACCGAGCAGTACTTC.

This chain connects TRBV19 to TRBJ2-5; D perhaps matches TRBD1 (6 bases). Germline V gene lookup returns CDR1 LNHDA and CDR2 SQIVND (reference sequence). Between the trimmed V and J ends, which lost 11 bases and 10 bases, there was a span of 20 bases. The CDR3 is made up of 12 amino acids. The CDR3 loop reads CASSQGIGYQYF. The CDR3, as DNA: TGTGCCTCCTCCCAGGGGATAGGATACCAGTACTTC.

This sequence joins TRBV11-2 and TRBJ2-7; D is ambiguous. CDR1 SGHAT and CDR2 FQNNGV come from the germline V gene. CDR3 length: 13 residues. V lost 1 base and J lost 1, with 5 bases in between. The CDR3 region is CASSLGRSYEQYF. The CDR3 DNA reads TGTGCCAGCAGCTTAGGCCGGTCCTACGAGCAGTACTTC. The full variable domain, completed using reference TRBV11-2 and TRBJ2-7, is EAGVAQSPRYKIIEKRQSVAFWCNPISGHATLYWYQQILGQGPKLLIQFQNNGVVDDSQLPKDRFSAERLKGVDSTLKIQPAKLEDSAVYLCASSLGRSYEQYFGPGTRLTVT.

This chain joins TRBV6-1 and TRBJ1-3; 9 bases map to TRBD1. The CDR3 is made up of 17 amino acids. The trim removed 4 bases at V and 0 bases at J, leaving 7 bases unmatched. CDR1 is MNHNS, CDR2 SASEGT, per germline. The chain's CDR3 is CASSGSTGGHSGNTIYF. The CDR3 nucleotides are TGTGCCAGCAGTGGTTCAACAGGGGGCCACTCTGGAAACACCATATATTTT.

The J gene is TRBJ2-3, the V gene TRBV4-2, with a weak D call TRBD2 (6 bases). Germline V CDR1 and CDR2: LGHNA, YNFKEQ. V was cut by 1 base and J by 6 bases, with 20 bases left in between. The CDR3 is made up of 17 amino acids. The CDR3 DNA reads TGTGCCAGCAGCCAAGGAGGCCGGAGGGGCCTGGTGGATACGCAGTATTTT. Protein product: CASSQGGRRGLVDTQYF.

This clone was observed a handful of times. The chain carries TRBV28 and TRBJ1-1; D may be TRBD1 (6 bases). Looked up from germline, CDR1 is MDHEN and CDR2 is SYDVKM. The V gene lost 4 bases and the J gene lost 0 bases, with 9 bases spanning the gap. CDR3 size: 14 residues. CDR3 sequence: CASSSGALNTEAFF. The CDR3 DNA reads TGTGCCAGCAGTTCAGGGGCGTTGAACACTGAAGCTTTCTTT.

The chain has TRBV19 and TRBJ1-3, with D uncertain. Germline CDR1 is LNHDA and CDR2 is SQIVND (reference sequence). The CDR3 has 13 residues. V lost 11 bases to trimming and J lost 0 bases, with 11 bases between them. In DNA form, the CDR3 reads TGTGCCGCAAGTTTTAACTCTGGAAACACCATATATTTT. This codes for CAASFNSGNTIYF.

The chain recombines TRBV19 with TRBJ2-1, with D possibly TRBD1 on 5 matching bases. The germline CDR1 and CDR2 sequences are LNHDA and SQIVND (reference sequence). The CDR3 covers 14 residues. The ends were cut back, 7 bases at V and 7 bases at J, with 17 bases in the middle. The DNA of the CDR3 is TGTGCCAGTACCCCAATGGCAGGGCAGAATGAGCAGTTCTTC. Its translation is CASTPMAGQNEQFF.

The chain links TRBV11-3 to TRBJ1-1, with a tentative D call TRBD1 (5 bases). Germline CDR1 SGHNT, CDR2 YENEEA. Deletions cut 2 bases from V and 1 base from J, with 8 bases between. CDR3 length equals 14 residues. In DNA, the CDR3 is TGTGCCAGCAGCTTATCCGGGGCGAACACTGAAGCTTTCTTT. Amino acid sequence: CASSLSGANTEAFF.

The chain couples TRBV12-1 to TRBJ2-1. TRBV12-1 is deemed a pseudogene. This CDR3 is built from 16 residues. The DNA of the CDR3 is TGTGCCAGCAGCTTTCACTGGCGTCCCTCCTACAATGAGCAGTTCTTC. Translating gives CASSFHWRPSYNEQFF.

CDR3 sequence reads: CASSSINNGPSNEQFF. The CDR3 DNA reads TGCGCCAGCAGCTCGATAAATAATGGCCCTTCCAATGAGCAGTTCTTC. The V and J genes are TRBV5-1 and TRBJ2-1, with D hard to call. Germline CDR1 is SGHRS and CDR2 is YFSETQ. V was trimmed by 3 bases and J by 6 bases, leaving 19 bases between them. This CDR3 has 16 residues.

The rearrangement uses TRBV7-3 and TRBJ2-7; no firm D call. CDR1 and CDR2 (germline): SGHTA, FQGTGA. This CDR3 comprises 14 residues. V was shortened by 5 bases and J by 9 bases, with 20 bases between the two germline ends. The CDR3 DNA reads as TGTGCCAGCAGCCCGCTTCAACAACCCCGTCGGCAGTACTTC. Translated: CASSPLQQPRRQYF.

This chain connects TRBV28 to TRBJ2-5; TRBD2 agrees at 9 bases. Looked up from germline, CDR1 is MDHEN and CDR2 is SYDVKM. V lost 8 bases, J lost 5 bases, and 15 bases stayed unmatched. This CDR3 contains 16 residues. In DNA form, the CDR3 reads TGTGCCAGCTCGGCTAGCGGGATATCTCGAGGGGAGACCCAGTACTTC. Its protein is CASSASGISRGETQYF. The full variable domain, completed using reference TRBV28 and TRBJ2-5, is DVKVTQSSRYLVKRTGEKVFLECVQDMDHENMFWYRQDPGLGLRLIYFSYDVKMKEKGDIPEGYSVSREKKERFSLILESASTNQTSMYLCASSASGISRGETQYFGPGTRLLVL.

The chain uses TRBV6-5 and TRBJ1-3; the D is unclear. In germline, CDR1 is MNHEY, CDR2 SVGAGI. The CDR3 extends over 15 amino acids. V dropped 0 bases and J dropped 0 bases, with 6 bases sitting between them. The CDR3 loop reads CASSYSSPSGNTIYF. The CDR3 DNA reads as TGTGCCAGCAGTTACTCATCCCCCTCTGGAAACACCATATATTTT.

CDR3 sequence reads: CASSLEGDNQPQHF. The CDR3 nucleotides are TGTGCCAGCAGCTTGGAAGGGGACAATCAGCCCCAGCATTTT. The genes are TRBV5-6 and TRBJ1-5, with D perhaps TRBD1 (5 bases). The CDR3 has 14 residues. Germline assignment: CDR1 SGHDT and CDR2 YYEEEE. Trimming pared 0 bases from V and 3 bases from J, leaving 7 bases between.

The J gene is TRBJ1-1, the V gene TRBV5-6; D ambiguous. V lost 0 bases and J 4 bases, leaving 10 bases between the germline ends. This CDR3 spans 14 amino acids. Per germline, CDR1 SGHDT and CDR2 YYEEEE. CDR3 DNA: TGTGCCAGCAGCTTGGAGCTGGGCCTCACTGAAGCTTTCTTT. It is translated as CASSLELGLTEAFF.

The chain links TRBV6-5 to TRBJ1-4; tentatively, D is TRBD1 (5 bases). V was clipped by 7 bases and J by 0 bases, with 12 bases between them. The V gene's germline CDR1 is MNHEY and CDR2 SVGAGI. The CDR3 is made up of 15 amino acids. DNA for the CDR3: TGTGCCAGCACCCAGACAGCTGCAACTAATGAAAAACTGTTTTTT. Its translation is CASTQTAATNEKLFF.

The rearrangement uses TRBV7-9 and TRBJ2-5, with a tentative D call TRBD2 (7 bases). V lost 3 bases and J 1 base, leaving 24 bases between the germline ends. Germline CDR1 SEHNR, CDR2 FQNEAQ (reference sequence). The CDR3 is 19 amino acids. The CDR3, as DNA: TGTGCCAGCAGCTTCCCAAATAGGTGGGGGGGCCTCTCCCAAGAGACCCAGTACTTC. This codes for CASSFPNRWGGLSQETQYF.